A single sample is the source of the 25 T cell receptor beta chains below, sequenced in a study of T cell repertoires in cytomegalovirus infection (dated by TCRdb to the late 2010s). Sequencing was carried out with an Illumina HiSeq 1500. The public reads were quality trimmed at Q25 with fastp and then assembled into clones with MiXCR by TCRdb, keeping productive beta chains. When rows share a CDR3 protein, they turn into one entry using the most common DNA and genes. Recorded for this sample are about 740,000 distinct CDR3 sequences; less than 40% of them occurred a single time. The ten most abundant clones make up more than 2.5% of the sample. Sequences were obtained from PBMCs. Receptor source: a human donor in good health (CMV status not recorded). Some clones in this sample may be carry-over from other donors' samples.

There are many counts of this clonotype. The chain is built from TRBV27 and TRBJ2-2, with D perhaps being TRBD1 or TRBD2 (5 bases each). Trimming removed 2 bases at V and 2 bases at J, with 9 bases between. This CDR3 has 15 residues. Germline V gene sequence: CDR1 MNHEY, CDR2 SMNVEV (reference sequence). This chain's CDR3 is CASSLEGPNTGELFF. The CDR3 nucleotides read TGTGCCAGCAGTTTAGAGGGACCAAACACCGGGGAGCTGTTTTTT.

V usage is TRBV5-1 and J usage is TRBJ2-5; 9 bases line up with TRBD1. The CDR3 runs to 14 residues. CDR1 is SGHRS, CDR2 YFSETQ, per germline. V lost 0 bases to trimming and J lost 3 bases; unmatched junction nucleotides: 0. CDR3 nucleotides: TGCGCCAGCAGCTTGGGGGACAGGGAAGAGACCCAGTACTTC. Its protein is CASSLGDREETQYF.

This clonotype was observed many times. This chain joins TRBV5-1 and TRBJ2-5; 14 bases are a match to TRBD2. Germline V lookup: CDR1 SGHRS, CDR2 YFSETQ. This CDR3 has 16 residues. V shed 5 bases and J 1 base; nucleotides not matched to a gene: 4. CDR3 coding DNA: TGCGCCAGCAGTTACGGACTAGCGGGAGGCCAAGAGACCCAGTACTTC. Translated: CASSYGLAGGQETQYF.

In its sample, this clonotype was seen once. A much more abundant neighbour one base away suggests this may be a read error. V gene TRBV12-3 or TRBV12-4 combines with J gene TRBJ1-3, with D unresolved. CDR3 length: 16 amino acids. In DNA form, the CDR3 reads TGTGCCAGCAGGGGCCTAGGGATTGGTTCTGGAAACACCATATCTTTT. It specifies CASRGLGIGSGNTISF.

With regard to this clonotype: Its ends do not fully match the called genes, so a read error is possible. This chain joins TRBV28 and TRBJ1-4, with D perhaps TRBD1 (6 bases). The CDR3 contains 14 residues. Germline-derived CDR1 and CDR2 are MDHEN and SYDVKM. Here the CDR3 reads CVSSSRGAVEKLFF. DNA of the CDR3: TGTGTCAGCAGTTCCCGGGGGGCGGTTGAAAAACTGTTTTTT.

V is TRBV28 and J is TRBJ1-1; TRBD1 is a possible D gene (5 bases). The CDR3 has 13 amino acids. Looked up from germline, CDR1 is MDHEN and CDR2 is SYDVKM. Trimming pared 7 bases from V and 6 bases from J, leaving 15 bases between. CDR3 DNA: TGTGCCAGCAATTACAGGTCTGGCGCTGAAGCTTTCTTT. The encoded protein is CASNYRSGAEAFF.

In its sample, this clonotype was seen many times. The chain has TRBV2 and TRBJ2-1; 8 bases agree with TRBD2. J gave up 8 bases and V 0 bases, and 15 bases lay outside the gene matches. CDR1 and CDR2 from the germline V gene are SNHLY and FYNNEI. This CDR3 is built from 18 residues. In DNA, the CDR3 is TGTGCCAGCAGTGAAGCGCCCGGCGGGAGGTTAACGGGGGATGAGCAGTTCTTC. Amino acids: CASSEAPGGRLTGDEQFF.

This clonotype was seen a single time. The chain couples TRBV12-3 or TRBV12-4 to TRBJ2-4, with a tentative D call TRBD2 (5 bases). Trimming stripped 5 bases from V and 8 bases from J, with 16 bases between. CDR3 size: 14 residues. The CDR3 DNA is TGTGCCAGCAGTGGTGGGTCGGGGATGGACATTCAGTACTTC. Protein: CASSGGSGMDIQYF.

Regarding this clonotype: One junction end does not reproduce the germline sequence, and a read error may be involved. CDR3 sequence reads: CASSSGGPTLRGPYKQYF. CDR3 in DNA: TGTGCCAGCAGTTCCGGGGGCCCGACTCTGAGAGGCCCCTACAAGCAGTACTTC. V and J are TRBV27 and TRBJ2-7; D tentatively fits TRBD1 or TRBD2 (6 bases each). CDR1 and CDR2 (germline): MNHEY, SMNVEV (reference sequence). The CDR3 is 18 amino acids.

The chain combines TRBV4-2 with TRBJ2-1; the match to TRBD2 covers 10 bases. Germline assignment: CDR1 LGHNA and CDR2 YNFKEQ. This CDR3 contains 17 residues. V dropped 0 bases and J dropped 7; count of bases not matched to a gene: 9. CDR3: CASSQELAGVQGNEQFF. The CDR3 coding sequence is TGTGCCAGCAGCCAAGAGCTAGCGGGAGTTCAGGGGAATGAGCAGTTCTTC.

J is TRBJ2-1 and V is TRBV4-2; D is perhaps TRBD1 (6 bases). CDR1 and CDR2 from the germline V gene are LGHNA and YNFKEQ. CDR3 length: 15 residues. V lost 0 bases and J 5 bases, leaving 11 bases between the germline ends. Here the CDR3 reads CASSQDRAGDNEQFF. In DNA, the CDR3 is TGTGCCAGCAGCCAAGACAGAGCAGGGGACAATGAGCAGTTCTTC.

This clonotype occurred a few times. The chain joins TRBV7-9 to TRBJ2-1; D is possibly TRBD1 (7 bases). The germline gives CDR1 SEHNR, CDR2 FQNEAQ (reference sequence). This CDR3 comprises 13 residues. V was pared by 7 bases and J by 4 bases, with 11 bases between. CDR3 sequence (DNA): TGTGCCAGCATGCGGGACAGTTACAATGAGCAGTTCTTC. It specifies CASMRDSYNEQFF.

About this clonotype itself: Without the conserved terminal phenylalanine or tryptophan, this CDR3 likely stems from a read error. Because the CDR3's place on the DNA is in doubt, the DNA is left out and the CDR3 is given as listed by TCRdb. This rearrangement joins TRBV12-3 or TRBV12-4 to TRBJ2-3. The CDR3 sequence runs 12 residues, both termini included. CDR3 loop: CASSGTARVASV.

A word on this clonotype: This could be a read error, since a much larger clone is one nucleotide away. V is TRBV15 and J is TRBJ2-2; TRBD2 aligns across 8 bases. The CDR3 has 14 residues. CDR1 and CDR2 (germline): LNHNV, YYDKDF (reference sequence). For the CDR3, the DNA is TGTACCACCAGGGCGGGGGGAGAGACCGGGGAGCTGTTTTTT. Translated: CTTRAGGETGELFF.

The V gene is TRBV29-1, the J gene TRBJ1-1; 7 bases agree with TRBD1. This CDR3 has 14 amino acids. The ends lost 6 bases at V and 1 base at J; junction bases unmatched: 8. Germline V gene lookup returns CDR1 SQVTM and CDR2 ANQGSEA. DNA for the CDR3: TGCAGCGTAGGGATGGGGACAGCGAACACTGAAGCTTTCTTT. Translating gives CSVGMGTANTEAFF.

This clonotype has more than one count but fewer than ten. The chain joins TRBV7-6 to TRBJ2-7, with 7 bases that match TRBD2. Germline CDR1 SGHVS, CDR2 FNYEAQ. This CDR3 region has 17 residues. V lost 2 bases to trimming and J lost 2 bases; unmatched junction nucleotides: 12. DNA of the CDR3: TGTGCCAGCAGCTTATCCTCGTGGGCGGGGGTTACCTACGAGCAGTACTTC. Its protein product is CASSLSSWAGVTYEQYF.

J is TRBJ2-3 and V is TRBV20-1; no firm D call. This CDR3 is 13 amino acids long. Trimming removed 0 bases at V and 0 bases at J, with 4 bases between. CDR1 DFQATT and CDR2 SNEGSKA come from the germline V gene (reference sequence). The CDR3 DNA sequence: TGCAGTGCTAGAGAGGGGAGCACAGATACGCAGTATTTT. It yields the protein CSAREGSTDTQYF.

About this clonotype itself: The conserved phenylalanine or tryptophan normally closing the CDR3 is absent here, so this likely arose from a read error. This chain joins TRBV12-3 or TRBV12-4 and TRBJ1-1, with a weak D call TRBD1 (6 bases). Trimming removed 6 bases at V and 8 bases at J, with 19 bases between. This CDR3 is built from 14 residues. CDR3 DNA: TGTGCCAGCAGCAACAGCGACGGGGGCACGGAAGCTTTCTGT. It translates to CASSNSDGGTEAFC.

The gene calls are TRBV29-1 and TRBJ1-1; TRBD1 is a possible D gene (5 bases). The CDR3 consists of 13 residues. Between the trimmed V and J ends, which lost 3 bases and 8 bases, there was a span of 16 bases. From germline, CDR1 is SQVTM and CDR2 ANQGSEA. The CDR3 DNA reads as TGCAGCGTTGACAATGTCGGGAAGGGGGAAGCTTTCTTT. Its translation is CSVDNVGKGEAFF. Drawing the rest from reference TRBV29-1 and TRBJ1-1, the complete variable domain is SAVISQKPSRDICQRGTSLTIQCQVDSQVTMMFWYRQQPGQSLTLIATANQGSEATYESGFVIDKFPISRPNLTFSTLTVSNMSPEDSSIYLCSVDNVGKGEAFFGQGTRLTVV.

The chain is built from TRBV7-2 and TRBJ2-1; D possibly corresponds to TRBD1 (6 bases). Trimming left V 2 bases short and J 5 bases short, with 10 bases between. Germline loops: CDR1 SGHTA, CDR2 FQGNSA. This CDR3 region has 14 residues. The CDR3 bases are TGTGCCAGCAGCTTATTACAGGGAAACAATGAGCAGTTCTTC. As protein: CASSLLQGNNEQFF.

This rearrangement joins TRBV20-1 to TRBJ2-1, with 8 bases matching TRBD2. The germline gives CDR1 DFQATT, CDR2 SNEGSKA (reference sequence). This CDR3 spans 14 amino acids. After removal of 0 bases from V and 7 bases from J, the junction contained 5 bases not matched to a gene. CDR3: CSARETSGGNEQFF. The CDR3, as DNA: TGCAGTGCTAGAGAGACCAGCGGGGGTAATGAGCAGTTCTTC.

The chain joins TRBV7-8 to TRBJ1-2; D not certain. The germline V gene has CDR1 SGHVS and CDR2 FQNEAQ. The CDR3 spans 15 residues. Trimming cost V 1 base and J 4 bases, with 13 bases left between them. In nucleotides, the CDR3 is TGTGCCAGCAGCTTAGATGGGGTTGTGGGCTATGGCTACACCTTC. Translation: CASSLDGVVGYGYTF.

V gene TRBV5-1 combines with J gene TRBJ2-5; TRBD1 matches at 11 bases. J gave up 3 bases and V 4 bases, and 8 bases lay outside the gene matches. CDR3 length: 16 residues. CDR1 SGHRS and CDR2 YFSETQ come from the germline V gene. In DNA form, the CDR3 reads TGCGCCAGCAGCAACGGACAGGGGGCGTTGAAAGAGACCCAGTACTTC. This sequence encodes CASSNGQGALKETQYF.

This clonotype came up many times. This chain joins TRBV19 and TRBJ2-7, with D perhaps TRBD2 (6 bases). CDR1 is LNHDA and CDR2 is SQIVND in the germline V gene (reference sequence). CDR3 length: 14 amino acids. Trimming shortened V by 3 bases and J by 3 bases, and 12 bases separated the two germline ends. CDR3 in DNA: TGTGCCAGTAGTATTCGGGAGCGGCACTACGAGCAGTACTTC. Translated: CASSIRERHYEQYF.

The CDR3 region has the DNA TGTGCCAGCAGTCGGGAGTACTATGGCTACACCTTC. This encodes CASSREYYGYTF. The chain combines TRBV28 with TRBJ1-2; D unclear. Germline V lookup: CDR1 MDHEN, CDR2 SYDVKM. CDR3 length: 12 amino acids. V lost 5 bases to trimming and J lost 3 bases, with 7 bases between them.